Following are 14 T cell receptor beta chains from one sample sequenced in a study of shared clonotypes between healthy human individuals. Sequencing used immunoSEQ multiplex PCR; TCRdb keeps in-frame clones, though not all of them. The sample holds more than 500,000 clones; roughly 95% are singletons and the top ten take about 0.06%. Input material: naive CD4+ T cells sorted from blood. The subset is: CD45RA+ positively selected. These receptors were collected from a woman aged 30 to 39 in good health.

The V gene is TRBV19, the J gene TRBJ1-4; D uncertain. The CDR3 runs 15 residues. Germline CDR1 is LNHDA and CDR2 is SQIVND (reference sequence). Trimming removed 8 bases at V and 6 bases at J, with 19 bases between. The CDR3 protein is CASGSGPGNDEKLFF. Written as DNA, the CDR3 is TGTGCCAGTGGTTCGGGTCCGGGCAATGATGAAAAACTGTTTTTT. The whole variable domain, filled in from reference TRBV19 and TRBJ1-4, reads DGGITQSPKYLFRKEGQNVTLSCEQNLNHDAMYWYRQDPGQGLRLIYYSQIVNDFQKGDIAEGYSVSREKKESFPLTVTSAQKNPTAFYLCASGSGPGNDEKLFFGSGTQLSVL.

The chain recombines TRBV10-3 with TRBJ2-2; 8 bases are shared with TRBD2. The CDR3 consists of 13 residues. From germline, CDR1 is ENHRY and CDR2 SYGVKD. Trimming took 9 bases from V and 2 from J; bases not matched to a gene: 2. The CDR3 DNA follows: TGTGCCATAGCGGGAGTAAACACCGGGGAGCTGTTTTTT. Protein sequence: CAIAGVNTGELFF.

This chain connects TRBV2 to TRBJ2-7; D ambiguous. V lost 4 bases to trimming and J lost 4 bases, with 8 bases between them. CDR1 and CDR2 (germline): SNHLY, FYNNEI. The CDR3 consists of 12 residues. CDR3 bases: TGTGCCAGCAGTGTAGGACCGTACGAGCAGTACTTC. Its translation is CASSVGPYEQYF.

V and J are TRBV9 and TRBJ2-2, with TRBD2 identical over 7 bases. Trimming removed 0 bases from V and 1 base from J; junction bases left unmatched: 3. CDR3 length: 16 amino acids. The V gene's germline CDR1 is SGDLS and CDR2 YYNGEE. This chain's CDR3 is CASSVGLAENTGELFF. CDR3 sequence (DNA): TGTGCCAGCAGCGTAGGACTAGCCGAGAACACCGGGGAGCTGTTTTTT.

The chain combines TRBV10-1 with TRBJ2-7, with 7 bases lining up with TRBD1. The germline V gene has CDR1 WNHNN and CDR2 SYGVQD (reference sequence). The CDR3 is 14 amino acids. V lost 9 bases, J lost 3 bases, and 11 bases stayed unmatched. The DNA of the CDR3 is TGCGCCAGTCCGTCAGACAGGGTTGTCTACGAGCAGTACTTC. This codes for CASPSDRVVYEQYF.

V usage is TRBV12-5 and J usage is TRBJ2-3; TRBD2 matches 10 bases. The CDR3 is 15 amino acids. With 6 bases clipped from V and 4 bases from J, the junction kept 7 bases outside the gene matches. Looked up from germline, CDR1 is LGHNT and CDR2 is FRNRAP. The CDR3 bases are TGTGCTAGTGGACCTCTAGCGGGAGCCCCAGATACGCAGTATTTT. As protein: CASGPLAGAPDTQYF.

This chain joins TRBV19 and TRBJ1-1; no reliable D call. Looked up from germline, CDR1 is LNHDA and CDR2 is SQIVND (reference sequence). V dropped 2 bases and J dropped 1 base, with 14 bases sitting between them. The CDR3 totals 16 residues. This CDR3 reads CASSIPYQRGNTEAFF. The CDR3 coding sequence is TGTGCCAGTAGTATACCATACCAGCGGGGGAACACTGAAGCTTTCTTT.

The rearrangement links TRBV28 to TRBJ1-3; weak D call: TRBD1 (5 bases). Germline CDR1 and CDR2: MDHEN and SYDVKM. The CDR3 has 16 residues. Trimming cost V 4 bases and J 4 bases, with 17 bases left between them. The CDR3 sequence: CASSSPGTRGGNTIYF. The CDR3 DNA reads TGTGCCAGCAGTTCGCCCGGGACGAGGGGAGGAAACACCATATATTTT.

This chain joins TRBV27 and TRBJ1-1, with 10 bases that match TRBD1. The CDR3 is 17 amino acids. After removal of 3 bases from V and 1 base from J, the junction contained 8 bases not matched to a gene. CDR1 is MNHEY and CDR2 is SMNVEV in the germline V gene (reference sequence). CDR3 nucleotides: TGTGCCAGCAGTTTTTCTGGGGACAGGGGATCGAACACTGAAGCTTTCTTT. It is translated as CASSFSGDRGSNTEAFF.

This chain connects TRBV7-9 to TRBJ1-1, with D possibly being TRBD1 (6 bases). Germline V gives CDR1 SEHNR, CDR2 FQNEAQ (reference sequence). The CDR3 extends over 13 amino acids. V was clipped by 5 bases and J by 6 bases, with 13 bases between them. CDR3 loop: CASSTQGFSEAFF. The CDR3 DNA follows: TGTGCCAGCAGCACACAGGGTTTCTCTGAAGCTTTCTTT.

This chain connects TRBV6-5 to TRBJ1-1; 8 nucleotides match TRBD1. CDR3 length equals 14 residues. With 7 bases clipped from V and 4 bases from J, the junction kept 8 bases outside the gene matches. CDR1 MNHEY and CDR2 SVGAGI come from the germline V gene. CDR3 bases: TGTGCCAGCAACTCTCGGACAGGGTTCACTGAAGCTTTCTTT. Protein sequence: CASNSRTGFTEAFF.

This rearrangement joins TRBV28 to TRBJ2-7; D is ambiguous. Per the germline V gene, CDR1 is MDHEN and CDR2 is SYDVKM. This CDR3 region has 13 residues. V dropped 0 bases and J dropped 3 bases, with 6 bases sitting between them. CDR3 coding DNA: TGTGCCAGCAGTTTATGGGGCGTCTACGAGCAGTACTTC. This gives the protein CASSLWGVYEQYF.

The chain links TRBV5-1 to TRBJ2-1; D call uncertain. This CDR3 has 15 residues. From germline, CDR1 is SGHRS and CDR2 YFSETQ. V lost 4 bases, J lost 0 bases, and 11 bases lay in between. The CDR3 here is CASSGNLFSYNEQFF. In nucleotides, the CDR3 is TGCGCCAGCAGCGGGAATTTATTCTCCTACAATGAGCAGTTCTTC.

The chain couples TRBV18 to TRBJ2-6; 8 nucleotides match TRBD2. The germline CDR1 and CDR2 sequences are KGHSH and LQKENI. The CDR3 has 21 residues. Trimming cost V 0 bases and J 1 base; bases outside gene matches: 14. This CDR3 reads CASSPPASREAVGSGANVLTF. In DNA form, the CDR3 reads TGTGCCAGCTCACCACCCGCTTCGCGGGAGGCTGTCGGTTCTGGGGCCAACGTCCTGACTTTC.